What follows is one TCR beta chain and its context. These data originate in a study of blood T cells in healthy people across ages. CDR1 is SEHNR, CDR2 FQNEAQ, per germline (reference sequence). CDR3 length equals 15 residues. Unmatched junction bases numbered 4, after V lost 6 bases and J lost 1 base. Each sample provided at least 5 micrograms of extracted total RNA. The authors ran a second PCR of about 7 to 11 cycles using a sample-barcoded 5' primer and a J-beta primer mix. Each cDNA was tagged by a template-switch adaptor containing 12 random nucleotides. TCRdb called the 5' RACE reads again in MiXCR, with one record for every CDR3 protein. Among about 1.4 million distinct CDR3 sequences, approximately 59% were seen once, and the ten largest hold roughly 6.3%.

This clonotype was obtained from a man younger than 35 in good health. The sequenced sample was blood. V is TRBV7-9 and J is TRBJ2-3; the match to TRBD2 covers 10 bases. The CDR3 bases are TGTGCCAGCAGATGGGGGACTAGCGGCACAGATACGCAGTATTTT. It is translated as CASRWGTSGTDTQYF.